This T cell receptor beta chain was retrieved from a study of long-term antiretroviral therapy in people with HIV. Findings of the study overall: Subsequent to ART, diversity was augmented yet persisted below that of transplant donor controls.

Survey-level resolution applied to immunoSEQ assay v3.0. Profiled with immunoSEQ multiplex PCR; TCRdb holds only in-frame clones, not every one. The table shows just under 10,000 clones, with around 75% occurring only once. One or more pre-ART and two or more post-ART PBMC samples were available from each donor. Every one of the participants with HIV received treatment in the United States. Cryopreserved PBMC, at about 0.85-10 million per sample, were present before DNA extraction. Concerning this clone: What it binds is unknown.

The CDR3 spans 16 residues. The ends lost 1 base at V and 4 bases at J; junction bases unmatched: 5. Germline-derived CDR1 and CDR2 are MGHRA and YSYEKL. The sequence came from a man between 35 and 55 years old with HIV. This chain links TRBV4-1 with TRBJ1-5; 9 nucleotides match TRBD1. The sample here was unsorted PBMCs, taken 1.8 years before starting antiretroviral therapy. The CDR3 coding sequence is TGCGCCAGCAGCCAAGCGGGACAGGGTTTTAATCAGCCCCAGCATTTT. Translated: CASSQAGQGFNQPQHF.